Described below is a single T cell receptor (beta chain) sequence and its context. The data were taken from a study of control samples from healthy donors and cancer patients. The data were produced by immunoSEQ multiplex PCR, yet TCRdb's version contains in-frame clones alone and is incomplete. The data hold 150,000 to 190,000 clones, with about 93% observed a single time. The length of the CDR3 is 13 residues. CDR1 and CDR2 from the germline V gene are SGHNT and YYREEE (reference sequence). The V end lost 4 bases, the J end lost 5 bases, and 12 bases lay between the germline ends. The specimen was blood. This TCR derives from a man aged 45-65 years in good health. The chain is built from TRBV5-4 and TRBJ2-5; TRBD2 is a possible D gene (6 bases). The CDR3 spells CASSPLRGETQYF. Here the CDR3 DNA reads TGTGCCAGCAGCCCGTTGCGGGGTGAGACCCAGTACTTC.